These 25 T cell receptor beta chains were sequenced from one sample in a study of immune evolution from preneoplasia to lung adenocarcinoma (dated by TCRdb to about 2021). Library construction relied on the immunoSEQ multiplex PCR assay. In its TCRdb copy, this immuneACCESS table keeps in-frame sequences only and misses some clones. Where compared with another copy, unresolved V genes explain less than half of these, and the others have no known cause. Here the sample has about 6,900 clones; around 80% occur a single time. The ten largest clonotypes hold 2.7% of the sample. The sample comprised FFPE invasive lung adenocarcinoma tissue. This specimen's cell subset or site label, per the study, means: frankly invasive lung adenocarcinoma (ADC). These receptors came from a person aged 40-50 years with lung adenocarcinoma.

The rearrangement links TRBV14 to TRBJ2-1; 8 bases align to TRBD2. Looked up from germline, CDR1 is SGHDN and CDR2 is FVKESK. J gave up 8 bases and V 1 base, and 10 bases lay outside the gene matches. This CDR3 comprises 16 residues. DNA of the CDR3: TGTGCCAGCAGCCAAGGGAGCGGGAGTCGTTTTCATGAGCAGTTCTTC. This encodes CASSQGSGSRFHEQFF.

This clone was detected only a few times. The rearrangement joins TRBV6-1 to TRBJ1-4; D is unresolved. The V gene lost 1 base and the J gene lost 7 bases, with 16 bases spanning the gap. This CDR3 comprises 16 residues. Per the germline V gene, CDR1 is MNHNS and CDR2 is SASEGT. The CDR3 sequence: CASSEVGPGWGEKLFF. For the CDR3, the DNA is TGTGCCAGCAGTGAAGTAGGGCCAGGTTGGGGTGAAAAACTGTTTTTT.

Points on this clone: Other DNA variants within this sample encode the same CDR3. The chain combines TRBV18 with TRBJ2-7, with TRBD1 matching 12 bases. Per germline, CDR1 KGHSH and CDR2 LQKENI. The CDR3 runs to 16 residues. V trimming: 5 bases; J trimming: 0 bases; junction bases outside the gene matches: 5. CDR3 bases: TGTGCCAGCTCAGGGGGACAGGGGGCAACCTCCTACGAGCAGTACTTC. Translation: CASSGGQGATSYEQYF.

The chain couples TRBV5-1 to TRBJ2-5; TRBD1 matches 7 bases. Germline V CDR1 and CDR2: SGHRS, YFSETQ. J was trimmed by 3 bases and V by 4 bases; bases with no gene match: 6. This CDR3 spans 14 amino acids. The CDR3 sequence: CASSDRDRKETQYF. The CDR3 nucleotides read TGCGCCAGCAGCGATAGGGACAGAAAAGAGACCCAGTACTTC.

J is TRBJ2-1 and V is TRBV14; 15 nucleotides align to TRBD2. V dropped 4 bases and J dropped 3; count of bases not matched to a gene: 4. CDR3 length: 17 amino acids. Germline V gene data show CDR1 as SGHDN and CDR2 as FVKESK. The CDR3 region is CASSPGLAGGYYNEQFF. The CDR3 DNA reads as TGTGCCAGCAGCCCCGGACTAGCGGGGGGGTACTACAATGAGCAGTTCTTC.

This clone appeared once. The rearrangement uses TRBV30 and TRBJ1-5; D not resolved. Germline-derived CDR1 and CDR2 are GTSNPN and SVGIG (reference sequence). The V and J ends lost 0 bases and 4 bases respectively, with 13 bases between them. The CDR3 loop spans 15 amino acids. The CDR3 region is CAWSVPWGLNQPQHF. As DNA, the CDR3 is TGTGCCTGGAGTGTACCGTGGGGTTTGAATCAGCCCCAGCATTTT.

The chain joins TRBV6-1 to TRBJ1-1; D might be TRBD1 (5 bases). With 1 base removed from V and 4 bases from J, the gap between germline ends came to 13 bases. The CDR3 consists of 15 residues. In germline, CDR1 is MNHNS, CDR2 SASEGT. CDR3 DNA: TGTGCCAGCAGTGAAGGTCAGGGATGGGTCACTGAAGCTTTCTTT. It yields the protein CASSEGQGWVTEAFF.

The count of this clone is one. The chain combines TRBV6-6 with TRBJ2-1, with TRBD2 identical over 8 bases. This CDR3 comprises 14 residues. V trimming: 5 bases; J trimming: 0 bases; junction bases outside the gene matches: 0. Germline V gene lookup returns CDR1 MNHNY and CDR2 SVGAGI (reference sequence). The CDR3, as DNA: TGTGCCAGCAGTCTAGCGGGCTCCTACAATGAGCAGTTCTTC. This sequence encodes CASSLAGSYNEQFF.

A single count supports this clone. This chain links TRBV19 with TRBJ1-1, with D maybe TRBD1 (5 bases). CDR1 is LNHDA and CDR2 is SQIVND in the germline V gene (reference sequence). V was shortened by 0 bases and J by 1 base, with 12 bases between the two germline ends. There are 16 residues in the CDR3. In nucleotides, the CDR3 is TGTGCCAGTAGTATAGATCACCGGGGCGGGAACACTGAAGCTTTCTTT. It codes for CASSIDHRGGNTEAFF.

This chain joins TRBV5-1 and TRBJ2-1; D unresolved. The CDR3 has 14 residues. V lost 2 bases, J lost 1 base, and 7 bases lay in between. In germline, CDR1 is SGHRS, CDR2 YFSETQ. The CDR3 sequence is CASSFDTSYNEQFF. In DNA form, the CDR3 reads TGCGCCAGCAGCTTCGACACTTCCTACAATGAGCAGTTCTTC. The full variable domain, completed using reference TRBV5-1 and TRBJ2-1, is KAGVTQTPRYLIKTRGQQVTLSCSPISGHRSVSWYQQTPGQGLQFLFEYFSETQRNKGNFPGRFSGRQFSNSRSEMNVSTLELGDSALYLCASSFDTSYNEQFFGPGTRLTVL.

The V gene is TRBV4-1, the J gene TRBJ1-6, with D maybe TRBD1 (5 bases). Germline lookup yields CDR1 MGHRA and CDR2 YSYEKL. The CDR3 contains 15 residues. V was cut by 4 bases and J by 2 bases, with 9 bases left in between. CDR3 amino acids: CASSPTVTYNSPLHF. CDR3 DNA: TGCGCCAGCAGCCCGACAGTCACCTATAATTCACCCCTCCACTTT.

This clone showed up just a few times. The rearrangement joins TRBV6-1 to TRBJ2-5, with 15 nucleotides matching TRBD2. The CDR3 contains 15 residues. V was pared by 4 bases and J by 4 bases, with 1 base of the junction left unmatched. The germline V gene encodes CDR1 MNHNS and CDR2 SASEGT. CDR3: CASSGTSGGAETQYF. CDR3 nucleotides: TGTGCCAGCAGTGGGACTAGCGGGGGGGCAGAGACCCAGTACTTC.

This clone is a singleton in its sample. The V call is TRBV5-1, the J call TRBJ2-3, with D possibly being TRBD2 (5 bases). Between the trimmed V and J ends, which lost 5 bases and 0 bases, there was a span of 7 bases. The CDR3 spans 13 residues. Germline V gives CDR1 SGHRS, CDR2 YFSETQ. This CDR3 is CASRRGSTDTQYF. CDR3 sequence (DNA): TGCGCCAGCAGGCGCGGGAGCACAGATACGCAGTATTTT.

This chain connects TRBV5-4 to TRBJ1-1, with 8 bases that match TRBD1. CDR1 and CDR2 (germline): SGHNT, YYREEE (reference sequence). The CDR3 runs 15 residues. The ends lost 4 bases at V and 0 bases at J; junction bases unmatched: 5. CDR3 nucleotides: TGTGCCAGCAGCCGCCCGGGACAGGTGAACACTGAAGCTTTCTTT. Its protein is CASSRPGQVNTEAFF.

The chain has TRBV7-2 and TRBJ1-1; no clear D. Trimming took off 5 bases at V and 4 bases at J, with 11 bases between the two ends. There are 13 residues in the CDR3. Germline loops: CDR1 SGHTA, CDR2 FQGNSA. CDR3 DNA sequence: TGTGCCAGCAGCCCGTACATCTCCACTGAAGCTTTCTTT. Translating it yields CASSPYISTEAFF.

The V call is TRBV7-2, the J call TRBJ2-3; 8 nucleotides agree with TRBD2. J was trimmed by 6 bases and V by 5 bases; bases with no gene match: 16. The CDR3 runs to 17 residues. Germline CDR1 reads SGHTA; CDR2 reads FQGNSA. CDR3 in DNA: TGTGCCAGCAGCCCAGGGTGGCGGGGGGCAAACTTCGATACGCAGTATTTT. Translation gives CASSPGWRGANFDTQYF.

The chain couples TRBV7-2 to TRBJ2-5; either TRBD1 or TRBD2 may supply D (5 bases each). The CDR3 runs to 14 residues. Trimming stripped 5 bases from V and 5 bases from J, with 15 bases between. CDR1 is SGHTA and CDR2 is FQGNSA in the germline V gene. CDR3 DNA sequence: TGTGCCAGCAGCACCCGGGGCCTAGGGGAGACCCAGTACTTC. It codes for CASSTRGLGETQYF.

CDR3 amino acids: CASSQETRGTTNEKLFF. CDR3 coding DNA: TGTGCCAGCAGCCAAGAAACCAGGGGGACGACTAATGAAAAACTGTTTTTT. The chain has TRBV14 and TRBJ1-4; 7 bases are shared with TRBD1. This CDR3 is 17 amino acids long. Per germline, CDR1 SGHDN and CDR2 FVKESK. The V segment lost 0 bases and the J segment 2 bases; nucleotides outside the gene matches: 6.

The chain uses TRBV5-4 and TRBJ2-1; 12 bases line up with TRBD2. The V gene end was trimmed by 0 bases and the J gene end by 5 bases; junction bases not matched to a gene: 6. The CDR3 consists of 17 residues. Germline V gives CDR1 SGHNT, CDR2 YYREEE (reference sequence). In DNA, the CDR3 is TGTGCCAGCAGCTTGGGACTAGCGGGGGCGCCGAACAATGAGCAGTTCTTC. It codes for CASSLGLAGAPNNEQFF. Full variable domain (outside the CDR3, taken from reference TRBV5-4 and TRBJ2-1): ETGVTQSPTHLIKTRGQQVTLRCSSQSGHNTVSWYQQALGQGPQFIFQYYREEENGRGNFPPRFSGLQFPNYSSELNVNALELDDSALYLCASSLGLAGAPNNEQFFGPGTRLTVL.

The V and J genes are TRBV11-2 and TRBJ1-6; 9 bases agree with TRBD1. Per the germline V gene, CDR1 is SGHAT and CDR2 is FQNNGV. Losses at the gene ends were 2 bases for V and 10 bases for J; bases not matched to a gene: 12. This CDR3 has 17 residues. CDR3 DNA: TGTGCCAGCAGCTTAAATACCCGGACAGGGGTTCGGTCACCCCTCCACTTT. It specifies CASSLNTRTGVRSPLHF.

The chain couples TRBV7-9 to TRBJ1-1, with a possible D match to TRBD1 (6 bases). Germline CDR1 reads SEHNR; CDR2 reads FQNEAQ (reference sequence). V was cut by 5 bases and J by 0 bases, with 16 bases left in between. This CDR3 region has 16 residues. CDR3 bases: TGTGCCAGCAGCCCAAGGTCGGGGGGCCTGAACACTGAAGCTTTCTTT. It encodes CASSPRSGGLNTEAFF.

This chain uses TRBV29-1 with TRBJ2-7; TRBD1 agrees at 9 bases. This CDR3 is built from 12 residues. V lost 8 bases to trimming and J lost 6 bases; unmatched junction nucleotides: 8. Looked up from germline, CDR1 is SQVTM and CDR2 is ANQGSEA. The CDR3 nucleotides read TGCAGCTGGGGACAGGGTGTAGGCGAGCAGTACTTC. Protein: CSWGQGVGEQYF.

The V call is TRBV7-2, the J call TRBJ1-5; D not certain. The CDR3 spans 16 residues. Germline loops: CDR1 SGHTA, CDR2 FQGNSA. The ends were cut back, 0 bases at V and 3 bases at J, with 12 bases in the middle. The CDR3: CASSLARLPTNQPQHF. The CDR3, as DNA: TGTGCCAGCAGCTTAGCGCGTTTACCCACCAATCAGCCCCAGCATTTT. Full variable domain (outside the CDR3, taken from reference TRBV7-2 and TRBJ1-5): GAGVSQSPSNKVTEKGKDVELRCDPISGHTALYWYRQSLGQGLEFLIYFQGNSAPDKSGLPSDRFSAERTGGSVSTLTIQRTQQEDSAVYLCASSLARLPTNQPQHFGDGTRLSIL.

CDR3 residues: CASSYAMAYEQYF. Written as DNA, the CDR3 is TGTGCCAGCAGTTACGCCATGGCTTACGAGCAGTACTTC. V is TRBV6-5 and J is TRBJ2-7, with D uncertain. The CDR3 is made up of 13 amino acids. With 2 bases removed from V and 4 bases from J, the gap between germline ends came to 9 bases. Germline CDR1 is MNHEY and CDR2 is SVGAGI.

Regarding this clone: The sample has other DNA sequences that encode this CDR3 too. The gene calls are TRBV6-1 and TRBJ2-6; TRBD1 might be the D (6 bases). CDR1 is MNHNS, CDR2 SASEGT, per germline. The germline V and J ends were trimmed by 2 bases and 2 bases, with 7 bases remaining between them. This CDR3 contains 15 residues. The CDR3 here is CASSENRAGANVLTF. The CDR3 DNA is TGTGCCAGCAGTGAAAACAGGGCTGGGGCCAACGTCCTGACTTTC.